This is a list of T cell receptor beta chains from one sample in a study of CD8+ T cells in alopecia areata. TCRdb's copy holds only in-frame clones and misses some; the assay was immunoSEQ multiplex PCR. The sample contains approximately 200,000 clones, approximately 45% of which appear only once. Material: CD4+ T cells sorted from blood, obtained at approximately week 36, from a patient treated with tofacitinib. The receptors derive from a human donor with alopecia areata. The CDR3 runs from the conserved cysteine through the conserved F or W. A D gene is named only where the DNA matches it firmly. Clone size is not always given. Where it is, it says once, few, many or a class for expanded clones.

TRBV20-1	TRBD2	TRBJ2-5	.	TGCAGTAAGCGGGATCTCGAGACCCAGTACTTC	CSKRDLETQYF
TRBV5-1	.	TRBJ2-7	few	TGCGCCAGCAGCTTGGTGGGGGGCTCCTACGAGCAGTACTTC	CASSLVGGSYEQYF
TRBV30	.	TRBJ1-5	many	TGTGCCTGGAGCGCGGGGGACGGACCCCAGCATTTT	CAWSAGDGPQHF
TRBV7-2	TRBD2	TRBJ2-1	.	TGTGCCAGCAGCTCAGTAGCGGGAGGGCCTGATGAGCAGTTCTTC	CASSSVAGGPDEQFF
TRBV7-2	.	TRBJ2-3	.	TGTGCCAGCAGCGGGCCCACGGATACGCAGTATTTT	CASSGPTDTQYF
TRBV9	.	TRBJ2-1	few	TGTGCCAGCAACAGGTTGGCGGGCGAGTACAATGAGCAGTTCTTC	CASNRLAGEYNEQFF
TRBV9	TRBD1	TRBJ2-5	.	TGTGCCAGCAGCGTAGGGCAGGGGGTCGGTTGGCAAGAGACCCAGTACTTC	CASSVGQGVGWQETQYF
TRBV29-1	TRBD1	TRBJ1-4	.	TGCAGCGCCCGGGACAGGGACGGTCAAAAACTGTTTTTT	CSARDRDGQKLFF
TRBV7-2	.	TRBJ2-5	few	TGTGCCAGCAGCTCATGGGAAGAGACCCAGTACTTC	CASSSWEETQYF
TRBV6-6	.	TRBJ1-3	few	TGTGCCAGCATTGGAAACACCATATATTTT	CASIGNTIYF
TRBV27	.	TRBJ1-2	.	TGTGCCAGCAGTTTGCACCCGGGGGGTACAGGCTACACCTTC	CASSLHPGGTGYTF
TRBV7-6	TRBD1	TRBJ2-2	.	TGTGCCAGCAGCCAATGGACAGGGTCCGGGGAGCTGTTTTTT	CASSQWTGSGELFF
TRBV29-1	.	TRBJ1-1	few	TGCAGCGTTGACAGGACGGGTTTGACTGAAGCTTTCTTT	CSVDRTGLTEAFF
TRBV7-2	TRBD1	TRBJ1-2	few	TGTGCCAGCAGCTCCCAACAGGGGACGTGGGGCTACACCTTC	CASSSQQGTWGYTF
TRBV5-1	TRBD1	TRBJ1-1	.	TGCGCCAGCAGCGCTCAGGGGGCGGTTAGTACTGAAGCTTTCTTT	CASSAQGAVSTEAFF
TRBV27	TRBD1	TRBJ1-2	.	TGTGCCAGCAGTTCCGGACAGGGTCTCAACTATGGCTACACCTTC	CASSSGQGLNYGYTF
TRBV19	.	TRBJ2-7	few	TGTGCCAGTAGTATTCTGCGGGGACCCTACGAGCAGTACTTC	CASSILRGPYEQYF
TRBV27	.	TRBJ1-3	few	TGTGCCAGCAGTATGGCAGGCGACCTGACTGGAAACACCATATATTTT	CASSMAGDLTGNTIYF
TRBV28	.	TRBJ2-2	.	TGTGCCAGCAGTTTAAGTTCCCTGAACACCGGGGAGCTGTTTTTT	CASSLSSLNTGELFF
TRBV7-3	.	TRBJ2-7	.	TGTGCCAGCAGCTTAGAGTCTCGCTCCGAGCAGTACTTC	CASSLESRSEQYF
TRBV4-1	.	TRBJ1-1	.	TGCGCCAGCAGCCAAGGGCAGGGTTCGGGGAATACTGAAGCTTTCTTT	CASSQGQGSGNTEAFF
TRBV29-1	.	TRBJ2-1	few	TGCAGCGTCGACATCCTAGGCAATGAGCAGTTCTTC	CSVDILGNEQFF
TRBV29-1	.	TRBJ2-1	.	TGCAGCGTTGAGAAGGGTAGCGGTGACTACAATGAGCAGTTCTTC	CSVEKGSGDYNEQFF
TRBV7-2	.	TRBJ1-1	few	TGTGCCAGCAGCTTTTGGGGTGGGGACACTGAAGCTTTCTTT	CASSFWGGDTEAFF
TRBV11-2	TRBD2	TRBJ2-6	.	TGTGCCGTACTAGCGGGAGGCGTCTCTGGGGCCAACGTCCTGACTTTC	CAVLAGGVSGANVLTF
TRBV29-1	.	TRBJ2-7	.	TGCAGCGGGCAGGGTGACTCCTACGAGCAGTACTTC	CSGQGDSYEQYF
TRBV30	.	TRBJ1-5	.	TGTGCCTGGGCACCAGGGAATCAGCCCCAGCATTTT	CAWAPGNQPQHF
TRBV29-1	.	TRBJ2-7	.	TGCAGCGCAGGACAGTTAAGCTACGAGCAGTACTTC	CSAGQLSYEQYF
TRBV2	.	TRBJ1-5	.	TGTGCCAGCAGGGGTCTAGGGCAGCCCCAGCATTTT	CASRGLGQPQHF
TRBV10-3	.	TRBJ2-1	.	TGTGCCATCAGTGAGTCCACTAGCTCCAATGAGCAGTTCTTC	CAISESTSSNEQFF
TRBV7-2	TRBD1	TRBJ1-5	once	TGTGCCAGCAGCTTAGCGGGACAGGGCTATCAGCCCCAGCATTTT	CASSLAGQGYQPQHF
TRBV30	.	TRBJ2-2	few	TGTGCCTGGAGTGCCAACATTGCCGGGGAGCTGTTTTTT	CAWSANIAGELFF
TRBV30	.	TRBJ2-2	.	TGTGCCTGGAGTGTAGGTACAGTCACCGGGGAGCTGTTTTTT	CAWSVGTVTGELFF
TRBV7-2	TRBD2	TRBJ2-2	many	TGTGCCAGCAGCTTAGCGCTAGTTAGCCGGGGGGCGAACACCGGGGAGCTGTTTTTT	CASSLALVSRGANTGELFF
TRBV6-5	.	TRBJ1-2	.	TGTGCCAGCAGTGGGACCCTTAACTATGGCTACACCTTC	CASSGTLNYGYTF
TRBV27	TRBD1	TRBJ2-3	.	TGTGCCAGCAGTTTCGACAGGGCGTTAAGCACAGATACGCAGTATTTT	CASSFDRALSTDTQYF
TRBV7-7	.	TRBJ2-5	few	TGTGCCAGCAGCTTAGTTCAGAATCAAGAGACCCAGTACTTC	CASSLVQNQETQYF
TRBV30	.	TRBJ2-6	.	TGTGCCTGGAGTGCCAGAGGACAGAACAACGTCCTGACTTTC	CAWSARGQNNVLTF
TRBV2	.	TRBJ2-6	.	TGTGCCAGCCGAACCCCGGACGGTTCTTTCGCTGGGGCCAACGTCCTGACTTTC	CASRTPDGSFAGANVLTF
TRBV7-9	TRBD1	TRBJ2-2	.	TGTGCCAGCAGCTCGCTTGGACAGGGTTTGGGTAACACCGGGGAGCTGTTTTTT	CASSSLGQGLGNTGELFF
TRBV30	.	TRBJ2-2	.	TGTGCCGCCTATACCGGGGCCTTAGCCGGCGGGGAGCTGTTTTTT	CAAYTGALAGGELFF
TRBV11-1	TRBD2	TRBJ2-4	few	TGTGCCAGCAGCTTAAGGAGACCGGGAGGTCCCAAAAACATTCAGTACTTC	CASSLRRPGGPKNIQYF
TRBV28	.	TRBJ2-1	few	TGTGCCAGCAGTCCCAGTACGGGCCTCCCCCACAATGAGCAGTTCTTC	CASSPSTGLPHNEQFF
TRBV29-1	.	TRBJ1-5	.	TGCAGCGTTGATTTGGGGAGGAATCAGCCCCAGCATTTT	CSVDLGRNQPQHF
TRBV25-1	TRBD1	TRBJ2-7	.	TGTGCCAGCAGTGGAGGGGGCAGGATCCACGAGCAGTACTTC	CASSGGGRIHEQYF
TRBV18	TRBD2	TRBJ2-5	once	TGTGCCAGCTCACCCCTTTCCACTACGATAGCGGGAGGGATCCAAGAGACCCAGTACTTC	CASSPLSTTIAGGIQETQYF
TRBV4-3	.	TRBJ1-2	.	TGCGCCAGCAGCCAAGATGTGGGGAACTATGGCTACACCTTC	CASSQDVGNYGYTF
TRBV29-1	.	TRBJ2-4	.	TGCAGCGTTGAAAGGGGCCGAGGCGGGAACATTCAGTACTTC	CSVERGRGGNIQYF
TRBV18	.	TRBJ2-7	.	TGTGCCAGCTCACCGGTCGGAGGCTACGAGCAGTACTTC	CASSPVGGYEQYF
TRBV29-1	.	TRBJ2-5	.	TGCAGCGTTGAACTAGCGAGAGCACAAGAGACCCAGTACTTC	CSVELARAQETQYF
TRBV27	.	TRBJ1-2	.	TGTGCCAGCAGTTTAGGGATTGCGGGACCGGGGGGCTACACCTTC	CASSLGIAGPGGYTF
TRBV28	.	TRBJ2-7	.	TGTGCCAGCAGTACAAGTAACGAGCAGTACTTC	CASSTSNEQYF
TRBV5-1	.	TRBJ2-7	.	TGCGCCAGCAGCTTGGAAGGGGGGCGATCCTACGAGCAGTACTTC	CASSLEGGRSYEQYF
TRBV6-1	.	TRBJ1-3	few	TGTGCCAGCAGTGAAATCAAGACTGCGGGAAACACCATATATTTT	CASSEIKTAGNTIYF